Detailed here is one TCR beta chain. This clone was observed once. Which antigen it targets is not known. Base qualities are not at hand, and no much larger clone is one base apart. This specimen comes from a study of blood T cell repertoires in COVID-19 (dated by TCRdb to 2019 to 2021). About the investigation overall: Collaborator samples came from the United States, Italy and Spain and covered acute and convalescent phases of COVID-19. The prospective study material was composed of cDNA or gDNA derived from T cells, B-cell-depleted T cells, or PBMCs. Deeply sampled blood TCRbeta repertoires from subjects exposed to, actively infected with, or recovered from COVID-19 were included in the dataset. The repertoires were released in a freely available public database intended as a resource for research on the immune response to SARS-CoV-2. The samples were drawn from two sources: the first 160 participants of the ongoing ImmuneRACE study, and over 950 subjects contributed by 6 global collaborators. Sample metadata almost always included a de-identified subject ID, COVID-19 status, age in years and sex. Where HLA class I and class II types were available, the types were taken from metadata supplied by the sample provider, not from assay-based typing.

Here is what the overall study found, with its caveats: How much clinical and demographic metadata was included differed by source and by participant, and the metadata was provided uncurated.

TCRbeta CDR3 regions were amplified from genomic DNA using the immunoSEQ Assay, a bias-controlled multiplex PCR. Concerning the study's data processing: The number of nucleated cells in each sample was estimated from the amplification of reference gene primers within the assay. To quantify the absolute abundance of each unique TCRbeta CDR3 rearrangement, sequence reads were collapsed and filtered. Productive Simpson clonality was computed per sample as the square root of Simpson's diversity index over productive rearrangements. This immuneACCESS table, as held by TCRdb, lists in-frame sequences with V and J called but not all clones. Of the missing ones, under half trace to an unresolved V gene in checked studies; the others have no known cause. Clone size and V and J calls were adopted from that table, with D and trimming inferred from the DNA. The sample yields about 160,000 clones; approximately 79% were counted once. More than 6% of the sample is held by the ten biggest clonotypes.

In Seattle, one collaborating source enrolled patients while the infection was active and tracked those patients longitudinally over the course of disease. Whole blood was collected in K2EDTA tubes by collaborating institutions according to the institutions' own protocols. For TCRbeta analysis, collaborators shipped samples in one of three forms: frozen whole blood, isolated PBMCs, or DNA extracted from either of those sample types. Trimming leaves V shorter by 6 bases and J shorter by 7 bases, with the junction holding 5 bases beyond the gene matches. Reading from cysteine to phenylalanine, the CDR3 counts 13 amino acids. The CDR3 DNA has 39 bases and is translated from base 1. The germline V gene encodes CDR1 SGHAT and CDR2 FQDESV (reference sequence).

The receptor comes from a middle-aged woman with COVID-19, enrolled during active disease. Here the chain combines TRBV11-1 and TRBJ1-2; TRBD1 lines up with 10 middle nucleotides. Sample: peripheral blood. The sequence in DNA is TGTGCCAGCAGAAGGGACAGGGGAGCTGGCTACACCTTC. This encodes CASRRDRGAGYTF.